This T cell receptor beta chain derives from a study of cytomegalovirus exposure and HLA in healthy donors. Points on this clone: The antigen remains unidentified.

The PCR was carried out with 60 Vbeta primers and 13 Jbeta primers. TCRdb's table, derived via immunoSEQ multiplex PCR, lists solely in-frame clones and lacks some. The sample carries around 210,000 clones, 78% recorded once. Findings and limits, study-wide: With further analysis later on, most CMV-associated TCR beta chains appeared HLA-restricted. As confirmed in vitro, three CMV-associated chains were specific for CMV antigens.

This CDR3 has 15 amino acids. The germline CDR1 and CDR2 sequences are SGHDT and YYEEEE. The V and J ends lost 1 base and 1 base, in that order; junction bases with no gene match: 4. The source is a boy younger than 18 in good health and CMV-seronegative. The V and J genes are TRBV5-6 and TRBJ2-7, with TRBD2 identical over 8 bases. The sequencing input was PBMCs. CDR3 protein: CASSLSSGGSYEQYF. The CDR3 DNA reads TGTGCCAGCAGCTTGAGCAGCGGGGGATCCTACGAGCAGTACTTC. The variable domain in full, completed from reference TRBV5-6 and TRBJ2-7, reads DAGVTQSPTHLIKTRGQQVTLRCSPKSGHDTVSWYQQALGQGPQFIFQYYEEEERQRGNFPDRFSGHQFPNYSSELNVNALLLGDSALYLCASSLSSGGSYEQYFGPGTRLTVT.